The clone carrying this T cell receptor (beta chain) was recorded a few times. Its antigen remains unidentified. The data stem from a study of T cells in Graves' hyperthyroidism and ophthalmopathy. RNA transcripts yielded amplified TCR beta CDR3 regions. Using the HTBI primer set, a first-round RT-PCR was run on the TCR CDR3. One entry per CDR3 protein results from TCRdb running MiXCR on the multiplex PCR reads. The sample lists roughly 700,000 distinct CDR3 sequences, around a third occurring once. It was uncontrolled infection, other autoimmune disease, pregnancy or lactation that excluded patients. The diagnostic basis comprised clinical symptoms, serum thyroxine and TRAb, thyroid ultrasound and orbital computed tomography. Broader study findings: In blood, most of the thyroid clonotypes expanded above 0.001 were also present. Ophthalmopathy could be told apart from stable hyperthyroidism with a 13 V-J model.

The sequencing sample was made of blood. This TCR was sampled from a woman aged 40 to 49 with Graves' hyperthyroidism.

The CDR3 loop reads CASSLARRAAAYGYTF. CDR3 DNA sequence: TGTGCCAGCAGTTTAGCGCGGAGGGCGGCCGCCTATGGCTACACCTTC. The rearrangement uses TRBV12-3 or TRBV12-4 and TRBJ1-2, with D unresolved. V was shortened by 0 bases and J by 4 bases, with 15 bases between the two germline ends. This CDR3 comprises 16 residues.